Following are 25 T cell receptor beta chains from one sample sequenced in a study of diagnostic markers for celiac disease. Using the reads, TCRdb records one entry per CDR3 protein without DNA. This repertoire comprises approximately 400 distinct CDR3 sequences; its ten largest clones make up over 40%. The specimen sequenced was either unsorted cells or a sorted T cell fraction (not recorded which). These receptor sequences come from a human donor. This table probably holds off-target reads from a library built for another chain.

This clonotype counts as medium-sized by frequency. This chain links TRBV10-2 with TRBJ1-2; checking the TCRdb D call of TRBD1 is not possible without DNA. Germline V gene data show CDR1 as WSHSY and CDR2 as SAAADI. The CDR3 has 14 residues. The chain's CDR3 is CASRNSGTVYGYTF.

This clonotype is classed as large (0.1 to 1%) by frequency. CDR3 amino acids: CASSPDSYNEQFF. This chain links TRBV18 with TRBJ2-1. Germline assignment: CDR1 KGHSH and CDR2 LQKENI. The length of the CDR3 is 13 residues.

By frequency, this clonotype registers medium-sized. The chain employs TRBV12-3 or TRBV12-4 and TRBJ2-2; absent DNA, TCRdb's TRBD1 call cannot be checked. The CDR3 consists of 16 residues. CDR3 region: CASSPPGSTAAGELFF.

The chain links TRBV28 to TRBJ2-1; there is no DNA to check the TCRdb D call of TRBD1. The CDR3 spans 18 residues. In germline, CDR1 is MDHEN, CDR2 SYDVKM. The CDR3: CASSLWRGGTGDLYEQFF.

Its frequency marks this clonotype as medium-sized. The chain employs TRBV4-3 and TRBJ2-2. Germline loops: CDR1 LGHNA, CDR2 YSLEER. This CDR3 contains 19 residues. The CDR3 here is CASSQDAVGVRSNTGELFF.

Considering frequency, this clonotype is medium-sized. The genes are TRBV18 and TRBJ2-2; TCRdb outputs TRBD2, but without DNA this stays unchecked. Looked up from germline, CDR1 is KGHSH and CDR2 is LQKENI. There are 16 residues in the CDR3. CDR3 loop: CASSPYLAENTGELFF.

According to its frequency, this clonotype is large (0.1 to 1%). The CDR3 region is CASSFSGRWTDTQYF. The chain combines TRBV28 with TRBJ2-3; TCRdb's D call, TRBD2, is unchecked because there is no DNA. This CDR3 is built from 15 residues. Germline V gene sequence: CDR1 MDHEN, CDR2 SYDVKM. The variable domain in full, completed from reference TRBV28 and TRBJ2-3, reads DVKVTQSSRYLVKRTGEKVFLECVQDMDHENMFWYRQDPGLGLRLIYFSYDVKMKEKGDIPEGYSVSREKKERFSLILESASTNQTSMYLCASSFSGRWTDTQYFGPGTRLTVL.

Its frequency marks this clonotype as medium-sized. This chain uses TRBV7-9 with TRBJ2-7; TCRdb returns TRBD1, unconfirmable since there is no DNA. The CDR3 covers 15 residues. CDR1 is SEHNR and CDR2 is FQNEAQ in the germline V gene (reference sequence). CDR3 in amino acids: CASSPRDGEPYEQYF.

V usage is TRBV27 and J usage is TRBJ2-2. The germline V gene has CDR1 MNHEY and CDR2 SMNVEV (reference sequence). This CDR3 is 14 amino acids long. The CDR3 protein is CASSSLASTGELFF.

This chain links TRBV19 with TRBJ1-4. There are 15 residues in the CDR3. Germline V gene data show CDR1 as LNHDA and CDR2 as SQIVND (reference sequence). Here the CDR3 reads CASSIASTTNEKLFF.

Judged by frequency, this clonotype is large. The chain recombines TRBV23-1 with TRBJ2-2; TCRdb selects TRBD1, and the lack of DNA leaves this call unchecked. TRBV23-1 is placed among ORFs of uncertain function. This CDR3 has 15 residues. The CDR3 region is CASSHYNRGPGELFF.

This clonotype is deemed large by its frequency. The chain is built from TRBV7-2 and TRBJ1-1; TCRdb's D call, TRBD1, is unchecked because there is no DNA. This CDR3 has 14 residues. Looked up from germline, CDR1 is SGHTA and CDR2 is FQGNSA. The CDR3 reads CASSLQGSGTEAFF. The full variable domain, in which reference TRBV7-2 and TRBJ1-1 provide the parts outside the CDR3, is GAGVSQSPSNKVTEKGKDVELRCDPISGHTALYWYRQSLGQGLEFLIYFQGNSAPDKSGLPSDRFSAERTGGSVSTLTIQRTQQEDSAVYLCASSLQGSGTEAFFGQGTRLTVV.

Frequency places this clonotype as medium-sized. The chain joins TRBV7-2 to TRBJ2-1; absent DNA, TCRdb's TRBD2 call cannot be checked. The CDR3 covers 17 residues. CDR1 is SGHTA and CDR2 is FQGNSA in the germline V gene. The CDR3 loop is CASSRGLAGVSYNEQFF.

This rearrangement joins TRBV5-1 to TRBJ2-1; the D gene TCRdb calls, TRBD2, cannot be checked with no DNA. Per germline, CDR1 SGHRS and CDR2 YFSETQ. CDR3 length: 18 residues. The CDR3 here is CASSLEGLAVSSYNEQFF.

This CDR3 is CAWRPPSGYNTGELFF. The chain employs TRBV30 and TRBJ2-2; TCRdb returns TRBD1, unconfirmable since there is no DNA. The CDR3 totals 16 residues. Per germline, CDR1 GTSNPN and CDR2 SVGIG (reference sequence). The complete variable domain, with remaining parts taken from reference TRBV30 and TRBJ2-2, reads SQTIHQWPATLVQPVGSPLSLECTVEGTSNPNLYWYRQAAGRGLQLLFYSVGIGQISSEVPQNLSASRPQDRQFILSSKKLLLSDSGFYLCAWRPPSGYNTGELFFGEGSRLTVL.

This clonotype shows up as medium-sized by frequency. The chain recombines TRBV7-2 with TRBJ1-1; without DNA, the TCRdb call of TRBD1 cannot be checked. The CDR3 is 16 amino acids. CDR1 and CDR2 (germline): SGHTA, FQGNSA. CDR3 protein: CASSLVPGTGYAVAFF.

This clonotype registers medium-sized by frequency. The chain uses TRBV12-3 or TRBV12-4 and TRBJ2-3; the D gene TCRdb calls, TRBD2, cannot be checked with no DNA. CDR3 length equals 15 residues. The CDR3 loop is CASSRFSGKTDTQYF.

The CDR3 region is CASSLVAVTDTQYF. This chain joins TRBV7-2 and TRBJ2-3; the TCRdb call, TRBD2, lacks DNA for checking. The CDR3 totals 14 residues. Germline V lookup: CDR1 SGHTA, CDR2 FQGNSA.

In terms of frequency, this clonotype is medium-sized. The chain carries TRBV7-2 and TRBJ2-1; TCRdb designates TRBD1, a call that cannot be tested without DNA. The CDR3 consists of 16 residues. CDR1 SGHTA and CDR2 FQGNSA come from the germline V gene. CDR3 residues: CASSPPPGATYNEQFF.

Its frequency marks this clonotype as large (0.1 to 1%). This chain connects TRBV2 to TRBJ1-1. Germline V gene data show CDR1 as SNHLY and CDR2 as FYNNEI. The CDR3 runs to 14 residues. The CDR3 sequence: CASSVGQVNTEAFF.

V and J are TRBV2 and TRBJ1-2; without DNA, the TCRdb call of TRBD1 cannot be checked. The CDR3 has 14 amino acids. CDR1 is SNHLY, CDR2 FYNNEI, per germline. The chain's CDR3 is CASSAQQGNYGYTF.

CDR3 loop: CASSSQGGNQPQHF. V usage is TRBV6-5 and J usage is TRBJ1-5; TCRdb outputs TRBD1, but without DNA this stays unchecked. The CDR3 is made up of 14 amino acids. Germline V lookup: CDR1 MNHEY, CDR2 SVGAGI.

Considering frequency, this clonotype is medium-sized. The V call is TRBV28, the J call TRBJ2-7; TCRdb's assignment of TRBD1 cannot be checked, as there is no DNA. Per germline, CDR1 MDHEN and CDR2 SYDVKM. The CDR3 totals 13 residues. CDR3 residues: CASSLEGYDEQYF.

The chain carries TRBV18 and TRBJ1-3. CDR3 length: 12 residues. Germline CDR1 is KGHSH and CDR2 is LQKENI. The CDR3 loop reads CASSPRGNTIYF.

The V and J genes are TRBV20-1 and TRBJ2-1. In germline, CDR1 is DFQATT, CDR2 SNEGSKA (reference sequence). The CDR3 length is 14 residues. The CDR3 loop reads CSARVRPVGHEQFF.